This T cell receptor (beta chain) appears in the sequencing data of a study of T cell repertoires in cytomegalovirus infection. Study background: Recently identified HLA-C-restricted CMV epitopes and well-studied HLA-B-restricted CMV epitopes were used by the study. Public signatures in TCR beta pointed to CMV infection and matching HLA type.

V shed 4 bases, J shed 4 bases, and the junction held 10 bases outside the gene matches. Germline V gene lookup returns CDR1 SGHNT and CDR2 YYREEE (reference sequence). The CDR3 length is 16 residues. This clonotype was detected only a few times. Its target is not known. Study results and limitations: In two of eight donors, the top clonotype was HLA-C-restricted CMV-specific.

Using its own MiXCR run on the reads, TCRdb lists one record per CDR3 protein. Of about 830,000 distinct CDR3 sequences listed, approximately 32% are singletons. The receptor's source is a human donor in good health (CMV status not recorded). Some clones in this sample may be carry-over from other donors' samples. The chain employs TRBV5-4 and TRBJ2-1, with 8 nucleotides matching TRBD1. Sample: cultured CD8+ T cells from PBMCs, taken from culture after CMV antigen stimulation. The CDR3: CASSDGDRLIYNEQFF. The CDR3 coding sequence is TGTGCCAGCAGCGACGGGGACAGGTTAATTTACAATGAGCAGTTCTTC.